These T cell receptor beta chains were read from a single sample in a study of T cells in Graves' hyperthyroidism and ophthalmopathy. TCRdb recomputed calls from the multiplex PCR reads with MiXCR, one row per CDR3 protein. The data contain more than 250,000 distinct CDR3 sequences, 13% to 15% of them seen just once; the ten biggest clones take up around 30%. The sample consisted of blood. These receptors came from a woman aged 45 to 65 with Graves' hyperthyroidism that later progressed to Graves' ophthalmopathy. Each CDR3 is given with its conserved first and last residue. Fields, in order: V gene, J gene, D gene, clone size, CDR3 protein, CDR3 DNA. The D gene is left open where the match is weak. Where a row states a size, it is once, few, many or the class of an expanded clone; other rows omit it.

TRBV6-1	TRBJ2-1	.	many	CASSFGPYNEQFF	TGTGCCAGCAGTTTTGGACCTTACAATGAGCAGTTCTTC
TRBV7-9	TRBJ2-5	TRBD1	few	CASSPNRGRGETQYF	TGTGCCAGCAGCCCAAACAGGGGGCGCGGGGAGACCCAGTACTTC
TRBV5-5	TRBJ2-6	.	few	CASSSPTASGANVLTF	TGTGCCAGCAGCTCACCGACAGCCTCTGGGGCCAACGTCCTGACTTTC
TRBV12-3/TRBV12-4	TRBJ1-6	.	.	CASSLRNGQLNSPLHF	TGTGCCAGCAGTTTACGAAATGGACAGTTAAATTCACCCCTCCACTTT
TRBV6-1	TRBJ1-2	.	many	CASSDLGELYGYTF	TGTGCCAGCAGTGATTTAGGAGAGCTCTATGGCTACACCTTC
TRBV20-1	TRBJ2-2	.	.	CSASETSANTGELFF	TGCAGTGCTAGTGAAACAAGCGCGAACACCGGGGAGCTGTTTTTT
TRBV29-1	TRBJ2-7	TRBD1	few	CSVASGQEPSYEQYF	TGCAGCGTTGCCTCCGGACAGGAGCCCTCCTACGAGCAGTACTTC
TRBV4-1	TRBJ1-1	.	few	CASSQTGLLNMNTEAFF	TGCGCCAGCAGCCAGACGGGGCTTTTAAATATGAACACTGAAGCTTTCTTT
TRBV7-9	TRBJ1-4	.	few	CASSLSQGKEEKLFF	TGTGCCAGCAGCTTAAGCCAGGGGAAAGAAGAAAAACTGTTTTTT
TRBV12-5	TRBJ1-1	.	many	CASGFASAEAFF	TGTGCTAGTGGTTTCGCCTCGGCTGAAGCTTTCTTT
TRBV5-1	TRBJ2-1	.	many	CASSLGAVVTYNEQFF	TGCGCCAGCAGCTTAGGAGCGGTTGTAACCTACAATGAGCAGTTCTTC
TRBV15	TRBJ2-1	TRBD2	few	CATSRDIRGLASYEQFF	TGTGCCACCAGCAGAGATATCAGGGGACTAGCATCGTATGAGCAGTTCTTC
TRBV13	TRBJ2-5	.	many	CASSQGSERETQYF	TGTGCCAGCAGCCAGGGTTCGGAGCGGGAGACCCAGTACTTC
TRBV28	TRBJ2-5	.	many	CASSLSPPGSRETQYF	TGTGCCAGCAGTTTATCCCCACCCGGATCGAGAGAGACCCAGTACTTC
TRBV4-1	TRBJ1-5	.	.	CASSQDSGQSNQPQHF	TGCGCCAGCAGCCAAGATTCCGGACAGAGTAATCAGCCCCAGCATTTT
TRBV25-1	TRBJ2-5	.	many	CASSEGAGDQYF	TGTGCCAGCAGTGAGGGGGCCGGGGACCAGTACTTC
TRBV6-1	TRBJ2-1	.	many	CASRRSGSDNEQFF	TGTGCCAGCAGGCGTAGCGGCTCCGACAATGAGCAGTTCTTC
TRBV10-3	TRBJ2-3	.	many	CAISPGPGQDSDTQYF	TGTGCCATCAGTCCGGGACCAGGCCAAGATTCAGATACGCAGTATTTT
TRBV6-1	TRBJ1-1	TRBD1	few	CASGLTGGQEAFF	TGTGCCAGCGGCCTGACAGGGGGCCAGGAAGCTTTCTTT